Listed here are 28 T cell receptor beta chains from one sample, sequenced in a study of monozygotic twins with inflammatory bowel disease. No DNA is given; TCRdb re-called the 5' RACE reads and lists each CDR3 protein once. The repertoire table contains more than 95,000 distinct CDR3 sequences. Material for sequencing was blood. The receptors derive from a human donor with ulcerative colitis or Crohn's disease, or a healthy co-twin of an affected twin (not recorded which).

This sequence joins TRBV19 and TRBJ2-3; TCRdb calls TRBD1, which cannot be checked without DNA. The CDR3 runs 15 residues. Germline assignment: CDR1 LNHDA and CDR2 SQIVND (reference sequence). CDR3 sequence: CASIDSSHSTDTQYF.

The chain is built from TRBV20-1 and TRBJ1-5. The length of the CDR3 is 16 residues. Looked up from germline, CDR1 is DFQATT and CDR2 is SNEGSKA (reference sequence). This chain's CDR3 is CSARDPQGLLRQPQHF.

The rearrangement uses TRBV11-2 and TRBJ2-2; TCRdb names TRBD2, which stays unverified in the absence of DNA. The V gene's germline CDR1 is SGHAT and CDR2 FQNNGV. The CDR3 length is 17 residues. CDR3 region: CASSLDITSGNTGELFF.

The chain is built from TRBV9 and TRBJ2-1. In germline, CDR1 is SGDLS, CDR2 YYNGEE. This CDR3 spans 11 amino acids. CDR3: CASSVYGEQFF.

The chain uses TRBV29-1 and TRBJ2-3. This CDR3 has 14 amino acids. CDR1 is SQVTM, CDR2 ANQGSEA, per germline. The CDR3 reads CSVPANINTDTQYF.

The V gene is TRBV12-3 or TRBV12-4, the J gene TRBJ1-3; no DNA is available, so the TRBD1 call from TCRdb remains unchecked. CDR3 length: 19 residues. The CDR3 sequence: CASSLSRTGGVFTGNTIYF.

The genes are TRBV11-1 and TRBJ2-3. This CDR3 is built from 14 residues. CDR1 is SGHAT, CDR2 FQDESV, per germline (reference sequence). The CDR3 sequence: CASSLGAPTDTQYF.

The CDR3 sequence: CSAVQGQGSSPLHF. This chain connects TRBV20-1 to TRBJ1-6; TCRdb gives TRBD1 as the D gene, but with no DNA this cannot be confirmed. Germline CDR1 and CDR2: DFQATT and SNEGSKA (reference sequence). The CDR3 consists of 14 residues.

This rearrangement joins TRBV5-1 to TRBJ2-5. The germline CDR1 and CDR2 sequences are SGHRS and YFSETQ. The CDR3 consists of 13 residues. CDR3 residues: CASSLSGQETQNF. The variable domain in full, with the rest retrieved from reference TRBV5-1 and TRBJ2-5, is KAGVTQTPRYLIKTRGQQVTLSCSPISGHRSVSWYQQTPGQGLQFLFEYFSETQRNKGNFPGRFSGRQFSNSRSEMNVSTLELGDSALYLCASSLSGQETQNFGPGTRLLVL.

The CDR3 loop is CATSDFRGETQYF. The chain links TRBV24-1 to TRBJ2-5; TCRdb's assignment of TRBD1 cannot be checked, as there is no DNA. This CDR3 is 13 amino acids long. Germline loops: CDR1 KGHDR, CDR2 SFDVKD.

CDR3 region: CASSESAQGQAKNIQYF. This chain uses TRBV10-2 with TRBJ2-4; with no DNA, the TCRdb D assignment of TRBD1 cannot be verified. Per the germline V gene, CDR1 is WSHSY and CDR2 is SAAADI. The CDR3 has 17 residues.

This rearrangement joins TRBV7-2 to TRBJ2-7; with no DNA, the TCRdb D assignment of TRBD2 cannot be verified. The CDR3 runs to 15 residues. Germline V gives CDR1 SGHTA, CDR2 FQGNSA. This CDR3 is CASSWVERGFYEQYF. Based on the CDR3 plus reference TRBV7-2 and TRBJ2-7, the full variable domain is GAGVSQSPSNKVTEKGKDVELRCDPISGHTALYWYRQSLGQGLEFLIYFQGNSAPDKSGLPSDRFSAERTGGSVSTLTIQRTQQEDSAVYLCASSWVERGFYEQYFGPGTRLTVT.

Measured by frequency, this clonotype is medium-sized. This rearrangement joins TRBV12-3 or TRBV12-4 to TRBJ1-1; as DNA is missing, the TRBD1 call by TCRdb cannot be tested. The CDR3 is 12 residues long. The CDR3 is CASSDRYTEAFF.

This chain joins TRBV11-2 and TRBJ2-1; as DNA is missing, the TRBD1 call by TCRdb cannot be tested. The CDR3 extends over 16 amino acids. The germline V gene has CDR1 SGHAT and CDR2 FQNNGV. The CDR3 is CASSTAPGGAANEQFF.

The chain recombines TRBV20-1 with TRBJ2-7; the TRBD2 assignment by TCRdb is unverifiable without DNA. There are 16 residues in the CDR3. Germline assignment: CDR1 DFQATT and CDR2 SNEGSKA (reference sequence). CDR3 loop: CSARDRFGLAERGRSF.

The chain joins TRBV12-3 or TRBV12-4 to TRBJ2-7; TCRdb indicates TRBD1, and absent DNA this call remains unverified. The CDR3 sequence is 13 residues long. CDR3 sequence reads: CASSLSAPYEQYF.

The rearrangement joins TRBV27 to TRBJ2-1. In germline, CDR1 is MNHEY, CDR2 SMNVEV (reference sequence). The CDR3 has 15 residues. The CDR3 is CASSLNGRAYNEQFF.

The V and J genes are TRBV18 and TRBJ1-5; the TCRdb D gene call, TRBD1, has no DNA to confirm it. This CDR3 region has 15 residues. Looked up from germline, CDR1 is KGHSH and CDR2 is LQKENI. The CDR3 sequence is CASSFGGPTNQPQHF.

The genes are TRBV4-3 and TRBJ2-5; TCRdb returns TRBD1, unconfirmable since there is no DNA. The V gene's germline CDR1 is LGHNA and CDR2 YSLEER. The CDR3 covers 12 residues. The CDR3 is CASSQQGETQYF.

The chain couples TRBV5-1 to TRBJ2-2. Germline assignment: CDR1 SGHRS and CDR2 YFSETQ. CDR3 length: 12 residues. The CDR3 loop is CASRNDLGELFF.

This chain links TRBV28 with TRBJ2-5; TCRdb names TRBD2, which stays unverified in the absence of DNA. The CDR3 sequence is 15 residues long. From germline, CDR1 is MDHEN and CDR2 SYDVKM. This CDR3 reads CASSARGRLGETQYF.

The CDR3 sequence is CASRDFGVSYNEQFF. This chain joins TRBV6-2 or TRBV6-3 and TRBJ2-1. Germline CDR1 MNHEY, CDR2 SVGEGT. The CDR3 has 15 residues.

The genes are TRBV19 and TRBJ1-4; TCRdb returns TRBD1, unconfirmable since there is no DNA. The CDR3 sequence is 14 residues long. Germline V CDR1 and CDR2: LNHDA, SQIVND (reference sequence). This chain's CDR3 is CASPWTGINEKLFF.

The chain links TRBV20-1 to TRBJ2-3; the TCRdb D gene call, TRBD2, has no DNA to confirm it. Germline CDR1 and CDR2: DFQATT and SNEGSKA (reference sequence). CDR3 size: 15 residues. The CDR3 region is CSASSGGQGTDTQYF.

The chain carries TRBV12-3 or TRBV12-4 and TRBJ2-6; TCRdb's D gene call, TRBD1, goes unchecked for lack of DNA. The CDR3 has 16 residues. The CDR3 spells CASSQDRLSGANVLTF.

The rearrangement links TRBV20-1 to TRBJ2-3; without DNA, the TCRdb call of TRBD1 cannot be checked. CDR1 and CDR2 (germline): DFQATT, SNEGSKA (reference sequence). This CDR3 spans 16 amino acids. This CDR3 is CSASPRTGVVRDTQYF.

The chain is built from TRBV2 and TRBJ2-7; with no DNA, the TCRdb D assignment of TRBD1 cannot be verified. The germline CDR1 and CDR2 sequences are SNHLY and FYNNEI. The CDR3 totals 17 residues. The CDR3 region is CASSELRGMRRSYEQYF.

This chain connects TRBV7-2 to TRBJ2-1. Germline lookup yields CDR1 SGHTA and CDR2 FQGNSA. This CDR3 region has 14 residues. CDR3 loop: CASSLAVASNEQFF.